One and the same sample provided the 32 T cell receptor beta chains below, sequenced in a study of Graves' ophthalmopathy and Graves' hyperthyroidism. Amplification targeted the TCR beta CDR3 regions, with RNA transcripts as the source material. Second-round multiplex PCR came after first-round RT-PCR with HTBI primers. TCRdb analysed the multiplex PCR reads with MiXCR anew, one entry per CDR3 protein. Here the sample spans about half a million distinct CDR3 sequences, around 14% being singletons. What was sequenced was blood. Receptors were obtained from a young woman with Graves' ophthalmopathy.

This clonotype has a count of ten or more. This sequence joins TRBV6-1 and TRBJ1-6; D perhaps matches TRBD1 (6 bases). V shed 4 bases and J shed 5 bases, with 15 bases lying between them. Germline V lookup: CDR1 MNHNS, CDR2 SASEGT. The CDR3 spans 16 residues. The CDR3 sequence: CASSVWGPGDNSPLHF. CDR3 DNA sequence: TGTGCCAGCAGTGTCTGGGGCCCAGGGGATAATTCACCCCTCCACTTT.

This clonotype appeared many times. The chain recombines TRBV20-1 with TRBJ1-5; 10 bases are shared with TRBD1. The CDR3 loop spans 12 amino acids. CDR1 is DFQATT, CDR2 SNEGSKA, per germline (reference sequence). The V and J ends lost 6 bases and 5 bases, in that order; junction bases with no gene match: 1. DNA for the CDR3: TGCAGTGCCGGACAGGGGGATCAGCCCCAGCATTTT. The encoded protein is CSAGQGDQPQHF.

This clonotype was found a few times. The chain is built from TRBV7-3 and TRBJ2-1; 11 bases fit TRBD2. The CDR3 extends over 16 amino acids. V shed 3 bases, J shed 7 bases, and the junction held 8 bases outside the gene matches. Per the germline V gene, CDR1 is SGHTA and CDR2 is FQGTGA. The CDR3 DNA follows: TGTGCCAGCAGCTTCATGACTAGCGGGACTTCGAATGAGCAGTTCTTC. It codes for CASSFMTSGTSNEQFF.

This clonotype was detected many times. J is TRBJ1-1 and V is TRBV5-1; tentatively, D is TRBD1 (6 bases). The V gene lost 4 bases and the J gene lost 2 bases, with 15 bases spanning the gap. The germline V gene encodes CDR1 SGHRS and CDR2 YFSETQ. The CDR3 extends over 15 amino acids. CDR3 amino acids: CASSPNGQNNTEAFF. The DNA of the CDR3 is TGCGCCAGCAGCCCAAACGGACAGAACAACACTGAAGCTTTCTTT.

This clonotype was seen ten or more times. The chain joins TRBV6-1 to TRBJ1-2; 10 nucleotides line up with TRBD1. The CDR3 covers 15 residues. Trimming removed 2 bases from V and 8 bases from J; junction bases left unmatched: 8. Per germline, CDR1 MNHNS and CDR2 SASEGT. The CDR3 region has the DNA TGTGCCAGCAGTGAATCTAGACAGGGGGCCCTCGGCTACACCTTC. This sequence encodes CASSESRQGALGYTF.

This clonotype was counted many times. This chain joins TRBV10-3 and TRBJ1-6; D might be TRBD1 (5 bases). This CDR3 contains 14 residues. The germline V gene encodes CDR1 ENHRY and CDR2 SYGVKD. V lost 5 bases, J lost 10 bases, and 15 bases lay in between. The CDR3 here is CAISTTSGDSPLHF. The CDR3 DNA follows: TGTGCCATCAGTACGACGTCGGGGGACTCACCCCTCCACTTT.

This clonotype has at least ten counts. The CDR3: CSGWTSGSNEQYF. The CDR3 DNA is TGCAGCGGGTGGACTAGCGGGAGCAACGAGCAGTACTTC. The chain has TRBV29-1 and TRBJ2-7, with 13 bases aligning to TRBD2. Looked up from germline, CDR1 is SQVTM and CDR2 is ANQGSEA. V was clipped by 7 bases and J by 5 bases; unmatched bases: 5. The CDR3 sequence is 13 residues long.

This clonotype was observed a few times. The CDR3 coding sequence is TGTGCCAGCAGCTTAGATCGGCCGGGACTAGCGGTGAACACCGGGGAGCTGTTTTTT. Translation: CASSLDRPGLAVNTGELFF. The chain links TRBV11-2 to TRBJ2-2; 11 bases agree with TRBD2. CDR3 size: 19 residues. V was clipped by 0 bases and J by 1 base; unmatched bases: 7. The germline V gene encodes CDR1 SGHAT and CDR2 FQNNGV. The complete variable domain, with remaining parts taken from reference TRBV11-2 and TRBJ2-2, reads EAGVAQSPRYKIIEKRQSVAFWCNPISGHATLYWYQQILGQGPKLLIQFQNNGVVDDSQLPKDRFSAERLKGVDSTLKIQPAKLEDSAVYLCASSLDRPGLAVNTGELFFGEGSRLTVL.

This clonotype was counted many times. The V and J genes are TRBV4-1 and TRBJ2-4; TRBD2 is a possible D gene (5 bases). CDR3 length: 18 residues. CDR1 MGHRA and CDR2 YSYEKL come from the germline V gene. Trimming shortened V by 3 bases and J by 2 bases, and 20 bases separated the two germline ends. The CDR3 nucleotides read TGCGCCAGCAGCCACCTAGCTCCCCCGGGAACCACCAAAAACATTCAGTACTTC. This codes for CASSHLAPPGTTKNIQYF.

Many counts were recorded for this clonotype. This chain connects TRBV6-5 to TRBJ1-5; D gene uncertain. This CDR3 contains 13 residues. Germline V gene sequence: CDR1 MNHEY, CDR2 SVGAGI. V dropped 1 base and J dropped 2 bases, with 3 bases sitting between them. CDR3 residues: CASSYFRNQPQHF. The CDR3 DNA sequence: TGTGCCAGCAGTTACTTTCGCAATCAGCCCCAGCATTTT.

In its sample, this clonotype was seen many times. This chain joins TRBV6-1 and TRBJ2-5; possibly TRBD2 for D (6 bases). This CDR3 contains 14 residues. Germline-derived CDR1 and CDR2 are MNHNS and SASEGT. V lost 4 bases and J 2 bases, leaving 11 bases between the germline ends. The CDR3 spells CASSGPREQETQYF. The DNA for the CDR3 is TGTGCCAGCAGTGGACCCCGGGAGCAAGAGACCCAGTACTTC.

This clonotype has more than one count but fewer than ten. This chain links TRBV27 with TRBJ2-5, with 9 bases lining up with TRBD2. Looked up from germline, CDR1 is MNHEY and CDR2 is SMNVEV (reference sequence). This CDR3 is built from 16 residues. V was clipped by 3 bases and J by 2 bases; unmatched bases: 7. The CDR3 loop reads CASSFPLAGIQETQYF. The CDR3 region has the DNA TGTGCCAGCAGTTTCCCCCTAGCGGGGATTCAAGAGACCCAGTACTTC.

In this sample, this clonotype turned up many times. The chain has TRBV12-3 or TRBV12-4 and TRBJ1-2; 9 bases line up with TRBD1. CDR3 length: 15 residues. V gave up 7 bases and J gave up 10 bases; unmatched junction bases: 16. This CDR3 reads CASTQGGTGTGDYTF. DNA of the CDR3: TGTGCCAGCACCCAAGGGGGGACAGGGACGGGGGACTACACCTTC.

This clonotype was seen at least ten times. This chain links TRBV19 with TRBJ2-7; TRBD2 agrees at 11 bases. This CDR3 comprises 14 residues. V lost 2 bases, J lost 3 bases, and 0 bases stayed unmatched. The germline gives CDR1 LNHDA, CDR2 SQIVND (reference sequence). The CDR3 DNA reads as TGTGCCAGTAGTATACTAGCGGGGGGCTACGAGCAGTACTTC. Translating gives CASSILAGGYEQYF.

This clonotype has a count of ten or more. V usage is TRBV6-2 or TRBV6-3 and J usage is TRBJ1-5; no clear D. The germline V and J ends were trimmed by 6 bases and 0 bases, with 6 bases remaining between them. Germline CDR1 and CDR2: MNHEY and SVGEGT. The length of the CDR3 is 13 residues. CDR3 bases: TGTGCCAGCAGCCAGGTTAGCAATCAGCCCCAGCATTTT. This sequence encodes CASSQVSNQPQHF.

This clonotype has just a few counts. The gene calls are TRBV5-1 and TRBJ1-1, with no clear D. Trimming shortened V by 2 bases and J by 3 bases, and 11 bases separated the two germline ends. Germline V gene sequence: CDR1 SGHRS, CDR2 YFSETQ. The CDR3 is 14 residues long. The CDR3 protein is CASSFGSLDTEAFF. Written as DNA, the CDR3 is TGCGCCAGCAGCTTTGGATCGTTGGACACTGAAGCTTTCTTT.

This chain uses TRBV6-1 with TRBJ1-1, with 8 bases matching TRBD1. V was clipped by 4 bases and J by 1 base; unmatched bases: 8. This CDR3 spans 16 amino acids. In germline, CDR1 is MNHNS, CDR2 SASEGT. The CDR3 DNA reads as TGTGCCAGCAGTGGTGGGACAGGTAAAGGGAACACTGAAGCTTTCTTT. This gives the protein CASSGGTGKGNTEAFF.

This clonotype was counted at least ten times. The CDR3 nucleotides read TGCGCCAGCAGCCCTAGCGGGAGGAACACCGGGGAGCTGTTTTTT. Its protein product is CASSPSGRNTGELFF. This chain connects TRBV5-1 to TRBJ2-2; 10 positions match TRBD2. The CDR3 has 15 residues. Germline CDR1 and CDR2: SGHRS and YFSETQ. V shed 4 bases and J 1 base; nucleotides not matched to a gene: 1.

The V gene is TRBV7-2, the J gene TRBJ1-2; D perhaps matches TRBD1 (5 bases). The germline gives CDR1 SGHTA, CDR2 FQGNSA. The CDR3 has 13 amino acids. Trimming took off 1 base at V and 5 bases at J, with 8 bases between the two ends. CDR3 nucleotides: TGTGCCAGCAGCTTAGTGGGGCCGTATGGCTACACCTTC. The encoded protein is CASSLVGPYGYTF.

This clonotype was detected ten times or more. The V gene is TRBV6-2 or TRBV6-3, the J gene TRBJ2-7; D is possibly TRBD2 (6 bases). CDR1 is MNHEY and CDR2 is SVGEGT in the germline V gene. The CDR3 extends over 13 amino acids. The germline V and J ends were trimmed by 2 bases and 2 bases, with 7 bases remaining between them. CDR3: CASSYRRAYEQYF. The CDR3 nucleotides are TGTGCCAGCAGTTACCGGAGGGCCTACGAGCAGTACTTC.

This clonotype was recorded many times. The chain couples TRBV30 to TRBJ1-2; the D is unclear. The V end lost 4 bases, the J end lost 4 bases, and 10 bases lay between the germline ends. Germline lookup yields CDR1 GTSNPN and CDR2 SVGIG (reference sequence). The CDR3 is made up of 12 amino acids. CDR3 sequence (DNA): TGTGCCTGGAAAACCCTTTCCTATGGCTACACCTTC. Amino acid sequence: CAWKTLSYGYTF.

The table lists this clonotype with many counts. The chain has TRBV11-2 and TRBJ2-7; D is possibly TRBD1 (5 bases). The CDR3 contains 12 residues. Trimming cost V 6 bases and J 4 bases, with 10 bases left between them. Germline CDR1 SGHAT, CDR2 FQNNGV. The CDR3 reads CASSHPGYEQYF. CDR3 bases: TGTGCCAGCAGTCATCCAGGGTACGAGCAGTACTTC.

This clonotype was observed at least ten times. CDR3 coding DNA: TGCAGTGCGTATTCCCGGGACAGGGATCAGTACGAGCAGTACTTC. Its translation is CSAYSRDRDQYEQYF. The chain carries TRBV20-1 and TRBJ2-7, with 9 bases that match TRBD1. Germline V gene sequence: CDR1 DFQATT, CDR2 SNEGSKA (reference sequence). The CDR3 is 15 amino acids. J gave up 4 bases and V 6 bases, and 13 bases lay outside the gene matches.

This clonotype has at least ten counts. V and J are TRBV28 and TRBJ2-7; no clear D gene. The length of the CDR3 is 14 residues. Germline values: CDR1 MDHEN, CDR2 SYDVKM. V was trimmed by 5 bases and J by 0 bases, leaving 11 bases between them. In nucleotides, the CDR3 is TGTGCCAGCAGTCCGGACGCCGTCTCCTACGAGCAGTACTTC. The encoded protein is CASSPDAVSYEQYF.

This clonotype was observed at least ten times. The chain is built from TRBV27 and TRBJ1-2, with 7 bases identical to TRBD1. The length of the CDR3 is 13 residues. Germline V gene lookup returns CDR1 MNHEY and CDR2 SMNVEV (reference sequence). Trimming cost V 5 bases and J 7 bases; bases outside gene matches: 7. The CDR3 DNA reads TGTGCCAGCAGTCAGTCAGACAGGGCTGGCTACACCTTC. Protein product: CASSQSDRAGYTF.

This clonotype was detected many times. Written as DNA, the CDR3 is TGTGCCAGCAGCTTAGGGTGGACAGGGGTCAAAGAGCAGTACTTC. Its protein is CASSLGWTGVKEQYF. J is TRBJ2-7 and V is TRBV13; TRBD1 matches 9 bases. This CDR3 is built from 15 residues. The germline gives CDR1 PRHDT, CDR2 FYEKMQ (reference sequence). V was clipped by 0 bases and J by 7 bases; unmatched bases: 7.

At least ten counts were recorded for this clonotype. J is TRBJ1-6 and V is TRBV27; 9 bases fit TRBD1. CDR3 length equals 15 residues. The germline gives CDR1 MNHEY, CDR2 SMNVEV (reference sequence). J gave up 10 bases and V 5 bases, and 9 bases lay outside the gene matches. The CDR3 protein is CASSLQGTGQSPLHF. Here the CDR3 DNA reads TGTGCCAGCAGTCTCCAGGGGACAGGGCAGTCACCCCTCCACTTT.

This clonotype has more than one count but fewer than ten. One end of the junction is discordant with germline, which a read error may explain. V and J are TRBV5-6 and TRBJ2-7, with 8 bases that match TRBD1. CDR1 is SGHDT, CDR2 YYEEEE, per germline. The CDR3 totals 16 residues. The CDR3 coding sequence is TGTGCCAGCAGCCCCGCCCGGACAGGGTTTACCTACGAGCAGCACTTC. This sequence encodes CASSPARTGFTYEQHF.

This clonotype was counted ten times or more. This chain joins TRBV6-1 and TRBJ1-3; weak D call: TRBD1 (6 bases). The CDR3 contains 11 residues. Germline assignment: CDR1 MNHNS and CDR2 SASEGT. V was trimmed by 11 bases and J by 8 bases, leaving 13 bases between them. CDR3 in DNA: TGTGCCGCCCAGGGGACTTACACCATATATTTT. It translates to CAAQGTYTIYF.

This clonotype appeared a few times. At one end the junction does not follow the germline gene, possibly because of a read error. The chain links TRBV5-1 to TRBJ2-2; tentative D call: TRBD2 (6 bases). From germline, CDR1 is SGHRS and CDR2 YFSETQ. This CDR3 is built from 12 residues. The CDR3 coding sequence is TGCGCCAGCAGCTTGGTGCGCGGGGAGCTGTGTTTT. Encoded protein: CASSLVRGELCF.

The chain joins TRBV3-1 to TRBJ2-7; 9 bases are shared with TRBD2. CDR3 length: 16 amino acids. Germline assignment: CDR1 LGHDT and CDR2 YNNKEL (reference sequence). The V segment lost 1 base and the J segment 4 bases; nucleotides outside the gene matches: 8. CDR3 amino acids: CASSQVVTSGNYEQYF. In DNA, the CDR3 is TGTGCCAGCAGCCAAGTGGTGACTAGCGGAAATTACGAGCAGTACTTC.

This chain joins TRBV13 and TRBJ1-1; 8 bases line up with TRBD1. The CDR3 consists of 16 residues. The V gene end was trimmed by 5 bases and the J gene end by 1 base; junction bases not matched to a gene: 9. Germline V gives CDR1 PRHDT, CDR2 FYEKMQ (reference sequence). This chain's CDR3 is CASSPNRGYRNTEAFF. The CDR3 DNA reads as TGTGCCAGCAGCCCAAACAGGGGGTATCGGAACACTGAAGCTTTCTTT.